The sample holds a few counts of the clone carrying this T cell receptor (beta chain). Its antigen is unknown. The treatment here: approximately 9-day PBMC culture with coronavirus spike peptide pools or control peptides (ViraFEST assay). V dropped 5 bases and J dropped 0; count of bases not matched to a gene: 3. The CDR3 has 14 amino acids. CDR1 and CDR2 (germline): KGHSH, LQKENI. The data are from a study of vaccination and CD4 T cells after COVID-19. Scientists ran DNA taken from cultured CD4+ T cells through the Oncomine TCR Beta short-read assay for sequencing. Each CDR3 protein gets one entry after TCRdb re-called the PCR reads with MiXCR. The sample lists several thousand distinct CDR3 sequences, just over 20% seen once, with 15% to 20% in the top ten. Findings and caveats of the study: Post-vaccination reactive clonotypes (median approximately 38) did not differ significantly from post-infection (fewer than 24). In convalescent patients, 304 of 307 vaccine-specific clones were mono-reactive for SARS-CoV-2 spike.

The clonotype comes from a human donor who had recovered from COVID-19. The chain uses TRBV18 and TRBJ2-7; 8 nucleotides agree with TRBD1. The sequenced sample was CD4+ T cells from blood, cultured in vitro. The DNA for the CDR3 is TGTGCCAGCTCAACCGGGACAGGCTCCTACGAGCAGTACTTC. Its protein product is CASSTGTGSYEQYF.